The 30 T cell receptor beta chains below were found in one sample sequenced in a study of blood T cell repertoires in COVID-19. Measured with immunoSEQ multiplex PCR; TCRdb has only the in-frame clones, and not every one. The table shows around 26,000 clones, with about 80% occurring only once. The sample was peripheral blood. The origin of the receptors is an older man with acute or convalescent COVID-19.

This clone was counted only a few times. V gene TRBV27 combines with J gene TRBJ2-5; D gene uncertain. V was clipped by 3 bases and J by 5 bases, with 13 bases between them. Germline V gene sequence: CDR1 MNHEY, CDR2 SMNVEV (reference sequence). The CDR3 totals 14 residues. In DNA form, the CDR3 reads TGTGCCAGCAGTTTCACCGGGTCTGTGGAGACCCAGTACTTC. Protein sequence: CASSFTGSVETQYF.

The CDR3: CASSQDVVTEGAFF. The CDR3 region has the DNA TGTGCCAGCAGCCAAGATGTCGTCACCGAGGGAGCTTTCTTT. The chain employs TRBV3-1 (or the pseudogene TRBV3-2) and TRBJ1-1; D is unclear. Trimming removed 0 bases from V and 10 bases from J, with 15 bases in between. Germline V gives CDR1 LGHDT, CDR2 YNNKEL (reference sequence). This CDR3 spans 14 amino acids.

V gene TRBV18 combines with J gene TRBJ2-3, with 8 nucleotides matching TRBD2. This CDR3 is 14 amino acids long. Per the germline V gene, CDR1 is KGHSH and CDR2 is LQKENI. V lost 5 bases, J lost 4 bases, and 5 bases stayed unmatched. CDR3 sequence reads: CASSSGGGADTQYF. The CDR3 DNA is TGTGCCAGCTCAAGCGGGGGAGGCGCAGATACGCAGTATTTT.

Written as DNA, the CDR3 is TGTGCCAGTAGTGCCCAGGGGAACACTGAAGCTTTCTTT. Translated: CASSAQGNTEAFF. The V and J genes are TRBV19 and TRBJ1-1; D possibly corresponds to TRBD1 (5 bases). Trimming took off 5 bases at V and 1 base at J, with 8 bases between the two ends. The CDR3 contains 13 residues. Germline CDR1 LNHDA, CDR2 SQIVND (reference sequence).

This clone was found a few times. This chain's CDR3 is CASSPLRTGTNTEAFF. CDR3 nucleotide sequence: TGTGCCAGCTCACCACTACGGACAGGGACGAACACTGAAGCTTTCTTT. The V gene is TRBV18, the J gene TRBJ1-1; 8 bases map to TRBD1. This CDR3 spans 16 amino acids. The germline V gene encodes CDR1 KGHSH and CDR2 LQKENI. V gave up 1 base and J gave up 1 base; unmatched junction bases: 5.

The chain couples TRBV19 to TRBJ1-1; 8 bases map to TRBD1. CDR1 is LNHDA, CDR2 SQIVND, per germline (reference sequence). The V and J ends lost 3 bases and 0 bases, in that order; junction bases with no gene match: 9. The CDR3 sequence is 17 residues long. The CDR3 region has the DNA TGTGCCAGTAGTATCGGGCAGGGGGCCGGATTGAACACTGAAGCTTTCTTT. This translates into CASSIGQGAGLNTEAFF.

This chain uses TRBV5-5 with TRBJ2-5, with D possibly being TRBD1 (5 bases). Trimming took off 4 bases at V and 0 bases at J, with 16 bases between the two ends. This CDR3 has 16 amino acids. CDR1 is SGHKS and CDR2 is YYEKEE in the germline V gene (reference sequence). In DNA form, the CDR3 reads TGTGCCAGCAGCCCCCTGGGGCCGGCCGACCAAGAGACCCAGTACTTC. It is translated as CASSPLGPADQETQYF.

CDR3 sequence (DNA): TGTGCCAGCAGCTTCGGGGGGCGTGAGCAGTTCTTC. Its protein product is CASSFGGREQFF. This chain connects TRBV5-4 to TRBJ2-1; D may be TRBD2 (7 bases). CDR1 SGHNT and CDR2 YYREEE come from the germline V gene (reference sequence). This CDR3 spans 12 amino acids. The V gene lost 2 bases and the J gene lost 9 bases, with 9 bases spanning the gap.

The table lists this clone with a few counts. This chain joins TRBV5-4 and TRBJ2-7, with D possibly being TRBD1 (5 bases). Per germline, CDR1 SGHNT and CDR2 YYREEE (reference sequence). The CDR3 totals 12 residues. The V end was cut by 4 bases, the J end by 6 bases, with 11 bases between. The CDR3 nucleotides are TGTGCCAGCAGCCTAGGGGCTGCCGAGCAGTACTTC. Residues: CASSLGAAEQYF.

This chain links TRBV6-5 with TRBJ2-6; D is possibly TRBD1 (5 bases). The CDR3 is 16 residues long. The germline CDR1 and CDR2 sequences are MNHEY and SVGAGI. The V end lost 0 bases, the J end lost 2 bases, and 8 bases lay between the germline ends. The CDR3 here is CASSYSLGAGANVLTF. The CDR3 coding sequence is TGTGCCAGCAGTTACTCGCTAGGGGCTGGGGCCAACGTCCTGACTTTC.

V is TRBV2 and J is TRBJ1-4; weak D call: TRBD1 (5 bases). Trimming stripped 5 bases from V and 0 bases from J, with 13 bases between. Germline CDR1 is SNHLY and CDR2 is FYNNEI. This CDR3 has 16 amino acids. The CDR3 nucleotides are TGTGCCAGCAGTCCTGACAGAGCCGCAACTAATGAAAAACTGTTTTTT. Translation gives CASSPDRAATNEKLFF.

The V call is TRBV19, the J call TRBJ1-4; 7 bases agree with TRBD1. The CDR3 is made up of 15 amino acids. The trim removed 8 bases at V and 7 bases at J, leaving 13 bases unmatched. In germline, CDR1 is LNHDA, CDR2 SQIVND (reference sequence). The CDR3 region is CASARQGARAEKLFF. DNA of the CDR3: TGTGCCAGTGCTCGACAGGGAGCACGGGCTGAAAAACTGTTTTTT.

CDR3 in amino acids: CASSPDGTTYNEQFF. In DNA, the CDR3 is TGCGCCAGCAGCCCGGACGGGACAACTTACAATGAGCAGTTCTTC. The chain employs TRBV5-1 and TRBJ2-1; D possibly corresponds to TRBD1 (6 bases). V was trimmed by 4 bases and J by 4 bases, leaving 15 bases between them. This CDR3 region has 15 residues. Germline-derived CDR1 and CDR2 are SGHRS and YFSETQ.

V usage is TRBV2 and J usage is TRBJ2-3, with TRBD1 identical over 7 bases. V shed 5 bases, J shed 0 bases, and the junction held 8 bases outside the gene matches. This CDR3 has 16 residues. Germline V lookup: CDR1 SNHLY, CDR2 FYNNEI. The chain's CDR3 is CASSPGTESSTDTQYF. CDR3 DNA sequence: TGTGCCAGCAGTCCCGGGACAGAGTCTAGCACAGATACGCAGTATTTT.

Many counts were recorded for this clone. The chain carries TRBV28 and TRBJ1-1; D gene uncertain. The CDR3 extends over 15 amino acids. Trimming took off 2 bases at V and 3 bases at J, with 13 bases between the two ends. The germline V gene encodes CDR1 MDHEN and CDR2 SYDVKM. CDR3 nucleotides: TGTGCCAGCAGTTTAGGAGCCAACTCAGACACTGAAGCTTTCTTT. It codes for CASSLGANSDTEAFF.

The rearrangement joins TRBV11-3 to TRBJ2-5, with D perhaps TRBD2 (7 bases). CDR1 is SGHNT and CDR2 is YENEEA in the germline V gene. Trimming stripped 1 base from V and 5 bases from J, with 11 bases between. CDR3 length equals 14 residues. CDR3: CASSLAGGGETQYF. In nucleotides, the CDR3 is TGTGCCAGCAGCTTAGCTGGCGGGGGCGAGACCCAGTACTTC.

The CDR3 loop is CASKWGEETQYF. In DNA form, the CDR3 reads TGTGCCAGCAAATGGGGCGAAGAGACCCAGTACTTC. This chain links TRBV25-1 with TRBJ2-5; tentative D call: TRBD1 (5 bases). V was cut by 7 bases and J by 3 bases, with 9 bases left in between. Germline lookup yields CDR1 MGHDK and CDR2 SYGVNS. The CDR3 runs 12 residues.

The V and J genes are TRBV4-3 and TRBJ2-5; TRBD2 matches at 11 bases. Germline trimming cut 0 bases from V and 5 bases from J; bases unmatched to any gene: 8. Germline V lookup: CDR1 LGHNA, CDR2 YSLEER. The CDR3 contains 17 residues. The CDR3 sequence: CASSQDRLAGGLETQYF. CDR3 sequence (DNA): TGCGCCAGCAGCCAAGATCGATTAGCGGGGGGGCTCGAGACCCAGTACTTC.

The V gene is TRBV19, the J gene TRBJ2-1; TRBD2 aligns across 8 bases. The CDR3 runs to 18 residues. Germline V gives CDR1 LNHDA, CDR2 SQIVND (reference sequence). V dropped 4 bases and J dropped 0; count of bases not matched to a gene: 11. The CDR3 region has the DNA TGTGCCAGTAGTAGACAGCGGACTAGCAGAAGCTCCTACAATGAGCAGTTCTTC. Encoded protein: CASSRQRTSRSSYNEQFF. Filled out from reference TRBV19 and TRBJ2-1, the complete variable domain reads DGGITQSPKYLFRKEGQNVTLSCEQNLNHDAMYWYRQDPGQGLRLIYYSQIVNDFQKGDIAEGYSVSREKKESFPLTVTSAQKNPTAFYLCASSRQRTSRSSYNEQFFGPGTRLTVL.

This rearrangement joins TRBV3-1 (or the pseudogene TRBV3-2) to TRBJ1-3; TRBD1 matches 9 bases. The CDR3 sequence is 14 residues long. After removal of 5 bases from V and 4 bases from J, the junction contained 3 bases not matched to a gene. Per the germline V gene, CDR1 is LGHDT and CDR2 is YNNKEL (reference sequence). The CDR3 spells CASSGTGGGNTIYF. CDR3 nucleotide sequence: TGTGCCAGCAGCGGAACAGGGGGCGGAAACACCATATATTTT.

This clone was picked up a small number of times. The rearrangement joins TRBV4-3 to TRBJ1-5, with unresolved D. V lost 0 bases and J lost 6, with 12 bases in between. The CDR3 runs 15 residues. Per germline, CDR1 LGHNA and CDR2 YSLEER. Here the CDR3 reads CASSQDRWELQPQHF. The CDR3 bases are TGCGCCAGCAGCCAAGATCGCTGGGAGCTTCAGCCCCAGCATTTT.

This chain uses TRBV18 with TRBJ2-7; a weak D match, TRBD1 (6 bases). The V end lost 4 bases, the J end lost 5 bases, and 12 bases lay between the germline ends. The CDR3 consists of 13 residues. Germline V gene lookup returns CDR1 KGHSH and CDR2 LQKENI. The DNA of the CDR3 is TGTGCCAGCTCACTCCGACAGGCTAACGAGCAGTACTTC. This translates into CASSLRQANEQYF.

The chain recombines TRBV10-3 with TRBJ2-3; D possibly corresponds to TRBD2 (6 bases). Trimming took off 6 bases at V and 2 bases at J, with 21 bases between the two ends. The CDR3 runs to 17 residues. The germline V gene encodes CDR1 ENHRY and CDR2 SYGVKD. The CDR3 loop is CAISRDGGMGNTDTQYF. The DNA of the CDR3 is TGTGCCATCAGCAGAGACGGGGGTATGGGAAACACAGATACGCAGTATTTT.

This clone is a singleton in its sample. The chain carries TRBV7-2 and TRBJ1-1, with TRBD1 as a possible D gene (5 bases). The CDR3 covers 12 residues. CDR1 is SGHTA, CDR2 FQGNSA, per germline. Trimming left V 1 base short and J 12 bases short, with 12 bases between. CDR3 in amino acids: CASSLGRVGPFF. CDR3 DNA sequence: TGTGCCAGCAGCTTAGGCAGGGTAGGCCCTTTCTTT.

The chain carries TRBV7-8 and TRBJ1-2; 8 bases fit TRBD1. The V segment lost 1 base and the J segment 8 bases; nucleotides outside the gene matches: 18. This CDR3 has 18 residues. CDR1 and CDR2 from the germline V gene are SGHVS and FQNEAQ. CDR3 region: CASSLESPGGSPSRGYTF. In nucleotides, the CDR3 is TGTGCCAGCAGCTTAGAGTCACCAGGGGGCTCGCCTAGTAGAGGCTACACCTTC.

V usage is TRBV4-3 and J usage is TRBJ2-6, with D uncertain. Trimming pared 0 bases from V and 4 bases from J, leaving 13 bases between. Germline CDR1 reads LGHNA; CDR2 reads YSLEER. The CDR3 runs to 17 residues. The CDR3 is CASSQEIGPTGANVLTF. The DNA of the CDR3 is TGCGCCAGCAGCCAAGAAATTGGGCCCACAGGGGCCAACGTCCTGACTTTC.

The chain employs TRBV15 and TRBJ1-5; D perhaps matches TRBD1 (6 bases). In germline, CDR1 is LNHNV, CDR2 YYDKDF (reference sequence). The CDR3 is made up of 13 amino acids. V was shortened by 8 bases and J by 3 bases, with 11 bases between the two germline ends. The CDR3 DNA sequence: TGTGCCACCCAAAACAGGGCCAATCAGCCCCAGCATTTT. It codes for CATQNRANQPQHF.

V gene TRBV28 combines with J gene TRBJ1-5, with 9 bases identical to TRBD1. Unmatched junction bases numbered 7, after V lost 6 bases and J lost 1 base. The CDR3 has 16 residues. Germline V lookup: CDR1 MDHEN, CDR2 SYDVKM. The CDR3 spells CASSTRDRVSNQPQHF. The DNA of the CDR3 is TGTGCCAGCAGCACTCGGGACAGGGTAAGCAATCAGCCCCAGCATTTT.

The rearrangement uses TRBV2 and TRBJ2-7, with a weak D call TRBD1 (5 bases). The V gene's germline CDR1 is SNHLY and CDR2 FYNNEI. The length of the CDR3 is 13 residues. Trimming removed 4 bases at V and 3 bases at J, with 10 bases between. Written as DNA, the CDR3 is TGTGCCAGCAGTGGACAGAAATTCTACGAGCAGTACTTC. Translation gives CASSGQKFYEQYF.

The chain employs TRBV7-3 and TRBJ2-3; no clear D gene. Germline-derived CDR1 and CDR2 are SGHTA and FQGTGA. This CDR3 region has 13 residues. The V and J ends lost 6 bases and 5 bases respectively, with 12 bases between them. The CDR3 DNA sequence: TGTGCCAGCAGTCCGTACCGAGGAGATACGCAGTATTTT. Amino acid sequence: CASSPYRGDTQYF.